The next 7 T cell receptor beta chains were all read from a single sample in a study of T cell responses to AZD1222 COVID-19 vaccine. The assay was immunoSEQ multiplex PCR, and TCRdb's table has in-frame clones only and misses some. This table has about 150,000 clones, more than 75% appearing once. The sample consisted of peripheral blood, taken on day 0 of AZD1222 vaccination. The receptors originated from an adult in good health.

The V and J genes are TRBV4-1 and TRBJ1-6; 9 nucleotides agree with TRBD1. This CDR3 is built from 16 residues. Per the germline V gene, CDR1 is MGHRA and CDR2 is YSYEKL. The V gene end was trimmed by 0 bases and the J gene end by 6 bases; junction bases not matched to a gene: 3. As DNA, the CDR3 is TGCGCCAGCAGCCAAGAGCTGACAGGGGGTAATTCACCCCTCCACTTT. This sequence encodes CASSQELTGGNSPLHF.

J is TRBJ1-3 and V is TRBV7-8; tentatively, D is TRBD1 (6 bases). Deletions cut 5 bases from V and 4 bases from J, with 18 bases between. Germline CDR1 and CDR2: SGHVS and FQNEAQ. The CDR3 has 16 amino acids. In DNA form, the CDR3 reads TGTGCCAGCAGCCCCCTGGGGGCCGATCTGGGAAACACCATATATTTT. Translated: CASSPLGADLGNTIYF.

The J gene is TRBJ1-5, the V gene TRBV4-2; D remains unclear. Deletions cut 0 bases from V and 3 bases from J, with 3 bases between. Germline CDR1 reads LGHNA; CDR2 reads YNFKEQ. The CDR3 spans 13 residues. Here the CDR3 DNA reads TGTGCCAGCAGCCAAGATCCCAATCAGCCCCAGCATTTT. This gives the protein CASSQDPNQPQHF.

The chain combines TRBV6-6 with TRBJ1-5; TRBD1 matches at 8 bases. Losses at the gene ends were 7 bases for V and 3 bases for J; bases not matched to a gene: 8. This CDR3 contains 15 residues. From germline, CDR1 is MNHNY and CDR2 SVGAGI (reference sequence). Here the CDR3 reads CASTPDRGFNQPQHF. CDR3 sequence (DNA): TGTGCCAGCACCCCCGACAGGGGTTTCAATCAGCCCCAGCATTTT.

This clone was recorded once. The V gene is TRBV6-6, the J gene TRBJ1-5; 9 bases are shared with TRBD1. Trimming removed 5 bases from V and 7 bases from J; junction bases left unmatched: 6. Germline CDR1 is MNHNY and CDR2 is SVGAGI (reference sequence). The CDR3 covers 14 residues. The CDR3 spells CASSTGQGGQPQHF. CDR3 DNA sequence: TGTGCCAGCAGTACGGGACAGGGTGGACAGCCCCAGCATTTT.

V and J are TRBV5-5 and TRBJ1-4; D uncertain. V lost 4 bases, J lost 8 bases, and 15 bases lay in between. CDR1 and CDR2 (germline): SGHKS, YYEKEE (reference sequence). The CDR3 is 14 amino acids. The CDR3 loop is CASSLGQSREKLFF. Written as DNA, the CDR3 is TGTGCCAGCAGCCTGGGTCAATCAAGGGAAAAACTGTTTTTT.

The rearrangement links TRBV7-6 to TRBJ2-1; D possibly corresponds to TRBD2 (7 bases). V was shortened by 7 bases and J by 4 bases, with 17 bases between the two germline ends. The CDR3 consists of 15 residues. From germline, CDR1 is SGHVS and CDR2 FNYEAQ. The CDR3 reads CASTLGGESYNEQFF. For the CDR3, the DNA is TGTGCCAGCACTCTAGGGGGGGAGTCTTACAATGAGCAGTTCTTC.